This T cell receptor (beta chain) is drawn from a study of blood T cells in healthy people across ages. Study-wide findings and caveats: Donor CMV status was unknown, possibly confounding expanded clonotype changes.

The CDR3 consists of 15 residues. Germline CDR1 SGHVS, CDR2 FQNEAQ. V lost 4 bases to trimming and J lost 0 bases, with 13 bases between them. This clonotype was seen a handful of times. The antigen remains unidentified. The authors ran a second PCR of about 6 to 11 cycles using a sample-barcoded 5' primer and a J-beta primer mix. Every single cDNA molecule received a tag from a template-switch adaptor with 12 random nucleotides. TCRdb reprocessed the 5' RACE reads via MiXCR and lists one record per CDR3 protein. The table lists about 800,000 distinct CDR3 sequences, about 46% of them singletons. The origin of this receptor is a man of 80 years or more in good health. This chain joins TRBV7-8 and TRBJ2-7, with a tentative D call TRBD1 (5 bases). Sequenced input: blood. The CDR3 DNA is TGTGCCAGCAGCTCTAGGGGCGGTTACTCCTACGAGCAGTACTTC. Protein sequence: CASSSRGGYSYEQYF.